A selection of T cell receptor beta chains follows, all from one sample in a study of T cell clusters in autoimmune cytopenias. No DNA is given; TCRdb re-called the multiplex PCR reads and lists each CDR3 protein once. Reported are about 15,000 distinct CDR3 sequences; the ten largest clones contain 2.2%. Sequencing was carried out using peripheral blood. Source of these receptors: a human donor with an autoimmune cytopenia or autoimmune hepatitis (not recorded which). Each CDR3 is given with its conserved first and last residue.

>TRBJ2-1|TRBV11-2
CASSLGGRLAGSQGQFF
>TRBJ2-3|TRBV6-6
CASSAPQGLGTDTQYF
>TRBJ2-7|TRBV12-3/TRBV12-4
CASSITDRAGVEQYF
>TRBJ1-1|TRBV6-5
CASTQGSEAFF
>TRBJ2-7|TRBV19
CASSIGGAGYEQYF
>TRBJ2-5|TRBV6-5
CASSGVVKETQYF
>TRBJ2-5|TRBV6-2/TRBV6-3
CASSYSGGFSETQYF
>TRBJ1-5|TRBV6-1
CASSEARGTGAPPQHF
>TRBJ2-1|TRBV19
CASSISGRALSYNEQFF
>TRBJ1-1|TRBV6-5
CASSYRPGYTEAFF